What follows is one T cell receptor beta chain and its context. Source study methods: Amplification from reference gene primers served as the basis for estimated nucleated cell counts. Some clones are missing from TCRdb's copy, which holds only in-frame ones; the method was immunoSEQ multiplex PCR. That table furnishes V, J and clone size, whereas the DNA furnished D and trimming. The table includes about 190,000 clones, around 84% detected once. The sample comes from a study of blood T cell repertoires in COVID-19. Study in general: PBMCs, B-cell-depleted T cells, or T cells provided the cDNA or gDNA that made up the material.

From germline, CDR1 is WSHSY and CDR2 SAAADI. V was cut by 6 bases and J by 4 bases, with 12 bases left in between. This CDR3 comprises 13 residues. The source is a human donor in a cohort sampled during active COVID-19. Sequenced material: peripheral blood. This chain links TRBV10-2 with TRBJ1-1; D gene unclear. The CDR3 reads CASRTSSGTEAFF. CDR3 nucleotides: TGCGCCAGCAGGACGTCTAGTGGCACTGAAGCTTTCTTT.